This T cell receptor beta chain was recovered during a study of CD8 T cells in ankylosing spondylitis. Regarding the study as a whole: CD8+ cells made up the disease-linked clones, which were relatively rare in peripheral blood. Some motif variants were previously reported in reactive arthritis synovial fluid and blood.

The CDR3 is 13 residues long. Trimming cost V 0 bases and J 4 bases, with 6 bases left between them. Regarding this clonotype: The antigen is undetermined.

By quantitative 5'-RACE with molecular barcodes, the TCR beta libraries were made. TCRdb recomputed calls from the 5' RACE reads with MiXCR, one row per CDR3 protein. The sample lists around 120,000 distinct CDR3 sequences; roughly an eighth were seen once. Sequences were obtained from blood, either unsorted or a sorted T cell fraction (not recorded which). The sequence was collected from a female donor with ankylosing spondylitis or in good health (not recorded which). The chain links TRBV12-3 or TRBV12-4 to TRBJ1-2; D perhaps matches TRBD1 (6 bases). Here the CDR3 DNA reads TGTGCCAGCAGTTTAGCACAGGGCTATGGCTACACCTTC. Its protein product is CASSLAQGYGYTF.